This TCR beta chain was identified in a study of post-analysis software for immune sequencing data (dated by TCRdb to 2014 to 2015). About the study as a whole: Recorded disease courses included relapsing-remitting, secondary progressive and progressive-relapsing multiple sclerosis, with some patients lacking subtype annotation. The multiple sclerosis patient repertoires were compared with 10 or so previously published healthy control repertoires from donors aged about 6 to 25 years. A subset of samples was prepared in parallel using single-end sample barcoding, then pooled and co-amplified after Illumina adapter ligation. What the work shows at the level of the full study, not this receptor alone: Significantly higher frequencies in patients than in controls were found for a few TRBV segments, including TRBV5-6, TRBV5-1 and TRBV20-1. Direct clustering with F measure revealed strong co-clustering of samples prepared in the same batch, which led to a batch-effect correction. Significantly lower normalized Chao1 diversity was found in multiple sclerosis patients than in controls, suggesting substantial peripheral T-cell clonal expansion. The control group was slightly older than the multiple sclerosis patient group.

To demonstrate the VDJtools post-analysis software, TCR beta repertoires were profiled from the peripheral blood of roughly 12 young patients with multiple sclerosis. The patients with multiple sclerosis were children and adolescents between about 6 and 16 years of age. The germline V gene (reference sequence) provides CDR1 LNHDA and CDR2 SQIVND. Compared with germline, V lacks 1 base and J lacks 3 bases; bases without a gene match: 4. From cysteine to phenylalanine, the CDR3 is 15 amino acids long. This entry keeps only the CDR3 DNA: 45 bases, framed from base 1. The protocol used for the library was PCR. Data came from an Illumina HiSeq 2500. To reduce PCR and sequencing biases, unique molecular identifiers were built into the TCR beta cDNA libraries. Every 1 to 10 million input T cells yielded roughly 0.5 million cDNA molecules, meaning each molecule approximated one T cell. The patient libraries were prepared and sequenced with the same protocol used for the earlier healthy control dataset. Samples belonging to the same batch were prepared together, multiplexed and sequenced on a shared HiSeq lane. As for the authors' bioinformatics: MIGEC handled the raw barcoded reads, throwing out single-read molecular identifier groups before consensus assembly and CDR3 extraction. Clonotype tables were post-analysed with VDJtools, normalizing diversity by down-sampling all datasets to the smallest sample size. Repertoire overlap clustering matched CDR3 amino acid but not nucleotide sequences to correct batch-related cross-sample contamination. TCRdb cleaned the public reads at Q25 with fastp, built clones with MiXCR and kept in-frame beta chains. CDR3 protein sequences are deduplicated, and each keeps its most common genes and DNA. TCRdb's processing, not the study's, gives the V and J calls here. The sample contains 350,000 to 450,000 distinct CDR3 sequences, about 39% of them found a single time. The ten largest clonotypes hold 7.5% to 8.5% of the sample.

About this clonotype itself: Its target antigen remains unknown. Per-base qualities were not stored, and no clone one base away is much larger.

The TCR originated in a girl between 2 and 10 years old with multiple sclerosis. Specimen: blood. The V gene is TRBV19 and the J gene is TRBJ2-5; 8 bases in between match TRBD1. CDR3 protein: CASSIARTGKETQYF. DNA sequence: TGTGCCAGTAGTATAGCCAGGACAGGGAAAGAGACCCAGTACTTC.